The clone carrying this T cell receptor (beta chain) was seen only a few times. What it recognizes is unknown. The data derive from a study of vaccination effects on CD4 cells after COVID-19. In the study overall: They grew some 2 million PBMC in each well, adding approximately 10 IU/ml IL-2 and about 10 ug/ml peptides.

Produced via immunoSEQ multiplex PCR; TCRdb's table is partial and in-frame only. The table records tens of thousands of clones, about 76% of them present only once. Investigators separated out CD4+ T cells once approximately 11 days of culture had passed. The person acquired a PCR-confirmed SARS-CoV-2 infection between March and December 2020. Each person got two doses of an mRNA SARS-CoV-2 vaccine, BNT162b2 or mRNA-1273. The receptor was derived from a human donor who had a prior SARS-CoV-2 infection. The input for sequencing was CD4+ T cells from PBMCs cultured without peptide, taken after COVID-19 vaccination.

CDR3 amino acids: CASSETTGDGYTF. As DNA, the CDR3 is TGTGCCAGCAGTGAAACGACAGGGGACGGCTACACCTTC. This chain connects TRBV6-1 to TRBJ1-2, with 8 bases fitting TRBD1. The CDR3 contains 13 residues. CDR1 and CDR2 from the germline V gene are MNHNS and SASEGT. Germline trimming cut 2 bases from V and 8 bases from J; bases unmatched to any gene: 4.